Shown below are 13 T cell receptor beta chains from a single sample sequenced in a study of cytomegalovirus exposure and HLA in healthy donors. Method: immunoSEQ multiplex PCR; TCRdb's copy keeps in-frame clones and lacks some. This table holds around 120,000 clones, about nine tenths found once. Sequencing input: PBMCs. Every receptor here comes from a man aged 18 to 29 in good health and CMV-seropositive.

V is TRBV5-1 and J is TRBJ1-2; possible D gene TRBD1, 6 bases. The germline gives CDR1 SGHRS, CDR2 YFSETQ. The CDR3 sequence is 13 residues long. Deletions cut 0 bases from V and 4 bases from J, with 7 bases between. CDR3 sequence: CASSLGQVYGYTF. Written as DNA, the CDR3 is TGCGCCAGCAGCTTGGGACAGGTCTATGGCTACACCTTC.

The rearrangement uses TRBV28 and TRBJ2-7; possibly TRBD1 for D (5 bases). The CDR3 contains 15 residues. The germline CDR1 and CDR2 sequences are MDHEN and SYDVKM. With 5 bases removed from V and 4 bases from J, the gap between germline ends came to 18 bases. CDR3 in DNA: TGTGCCAGCAGTGGGGCGGACGGTGGTAATTACGAGCAGTACTTC. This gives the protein CASSGADGGNYEQYF.

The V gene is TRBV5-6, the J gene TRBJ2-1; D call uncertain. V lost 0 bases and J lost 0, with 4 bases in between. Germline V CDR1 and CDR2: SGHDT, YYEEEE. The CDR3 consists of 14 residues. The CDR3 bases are TGTGCCAGCAGCTTGGACTACTCCTACAATGAGCAGTTCTTC. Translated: CASSLDYSYNEQFF.

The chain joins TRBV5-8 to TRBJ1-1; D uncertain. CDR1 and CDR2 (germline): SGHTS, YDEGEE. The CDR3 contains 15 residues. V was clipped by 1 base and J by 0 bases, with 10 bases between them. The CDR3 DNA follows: TGTGCCAGCAGCTTGCCCGAGGGTCTGAACACTGAAGCTTTCTTT. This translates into CASSLPEGLNTEAFF. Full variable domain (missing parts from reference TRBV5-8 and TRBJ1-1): EAGVTQSPTHLIKTRGQQATLRCSPISGHTSVYWYQQALGLGLQFLLWYDEGEERNRGNFPPRFSGRQFPNYSSELNVNALELEDSALYLCASSLPEGLNTEAFFGQGTRLTVV.

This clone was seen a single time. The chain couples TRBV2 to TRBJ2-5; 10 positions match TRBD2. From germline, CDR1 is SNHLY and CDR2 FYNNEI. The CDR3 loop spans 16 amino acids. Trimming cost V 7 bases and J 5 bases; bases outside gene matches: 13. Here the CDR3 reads CASILERGGGIETQYF. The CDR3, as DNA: TGTGCCAGCATTTTAGAGCGGGGGGGCGGCATCGAGACCCAGTACTTC. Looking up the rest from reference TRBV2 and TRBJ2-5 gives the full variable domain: EPEVTQTPSHQVTQMGQEVILRCVPISNHLYFYWYRQILGQKVEFLVSFYNNEISEKSEIFDDQFSVERPDGSNFTLKIRSTKLEDSAMYFCASILERGGGIETQYFGPGTRLLVL.

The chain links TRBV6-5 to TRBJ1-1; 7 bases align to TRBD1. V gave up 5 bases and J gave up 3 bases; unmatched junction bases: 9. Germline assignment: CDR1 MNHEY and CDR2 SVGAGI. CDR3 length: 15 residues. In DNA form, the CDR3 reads TGTGCCAGCAGTACTCCCCGCACAGGGGACACTGAAGCTTTCTTT. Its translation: CASSTPRTGDTEAFF.

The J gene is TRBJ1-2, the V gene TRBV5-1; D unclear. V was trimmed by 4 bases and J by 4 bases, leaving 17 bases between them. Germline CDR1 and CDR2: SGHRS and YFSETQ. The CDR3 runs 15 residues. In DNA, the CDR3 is TGCGCCAGCAGCCCATCCCCACACAGCTTCTATGGCTACACCTTC. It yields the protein CASSPSPHSFYGYTF.

The CDR3, as DNA: TGTGCCACCAGGAGTCGAGGGGCCAACGTCCTGACTTTC. Its translation: CATRSRGANVLTF. The rearrangement links TRBV15 to TRBJ2-6; D is unclear. The germline V and J ends were trimmed by 6 bases and 4 bases, with 7 bases remaining between them. Germline V CDR1 and CDR2: LNHNV, YYDKDF (reference sequence). The CDR3 covers 13 residues.

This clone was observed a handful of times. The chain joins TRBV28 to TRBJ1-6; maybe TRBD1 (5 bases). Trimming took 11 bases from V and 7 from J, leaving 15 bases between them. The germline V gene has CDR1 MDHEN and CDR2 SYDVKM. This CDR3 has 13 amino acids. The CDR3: CAGSRDGNSPLHF. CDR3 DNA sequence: TGTGCCGGTTCCAGGGATGGGAATTCACCCCTCCACTTT. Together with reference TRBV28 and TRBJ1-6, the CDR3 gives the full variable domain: DVKVTQSSRYLVKRTGEKVFLECVQDMDHENMFWYRQDPGLGLRLIYFSYDVKMKEKGDIPEGYSVSREKKERFSLILESASTNQTSMYLCAGSRDGNSPLHFGNGTRLTVT.

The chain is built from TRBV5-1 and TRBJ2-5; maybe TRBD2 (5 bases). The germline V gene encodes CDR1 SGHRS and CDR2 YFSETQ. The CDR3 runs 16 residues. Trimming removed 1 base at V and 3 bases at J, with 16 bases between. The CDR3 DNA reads TGCGCCAGCAGCTTGTCGGTGGCACCCGGGGAAGAGACCCAGTACTTC. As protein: CASSLSVAPGEETQYF.

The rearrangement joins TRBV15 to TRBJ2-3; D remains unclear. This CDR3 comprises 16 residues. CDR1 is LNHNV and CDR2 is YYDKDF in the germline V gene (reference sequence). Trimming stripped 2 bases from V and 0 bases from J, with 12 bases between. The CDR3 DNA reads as TGTGCCACCAGCAGATCCCCCACATCTAGCACAGATACGCAGTATTTT. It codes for CATSRSPTSSTDTQYF.

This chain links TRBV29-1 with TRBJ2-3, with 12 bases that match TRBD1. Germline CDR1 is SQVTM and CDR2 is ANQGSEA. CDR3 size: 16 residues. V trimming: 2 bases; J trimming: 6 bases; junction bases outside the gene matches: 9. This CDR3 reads CSVEFFGTGGADTQYF. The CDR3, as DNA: TGCAGCGTTGAATTCTTCGGGACAGGGGGCGCGGATACGCAGTATTTT.

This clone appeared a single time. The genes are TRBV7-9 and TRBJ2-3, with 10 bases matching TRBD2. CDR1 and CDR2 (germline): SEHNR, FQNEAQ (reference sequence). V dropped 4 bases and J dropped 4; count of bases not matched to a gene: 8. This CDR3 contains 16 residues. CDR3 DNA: TGTGCCAGCAGCTCTCTAGCGGGGGTTATCGCAGATACGCAGTATTTT. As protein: CASSSLAGVIADTQYF.